These T cell receptor beta chains were read from a single sample in a study of shared clonotypes between healthy human individuals. The protocol was immunoSEQ multiplex PCR, while the TCRdb copy is restricted to in-frame clones and leaves out a portion. The table has 550,000 to 700,000 clones, around three quarters seen once. Sequencing was performed on memory CD4+ T cells sorted from blood. The receptors originated from a woman aged 25 to 45 in good health. Each CDR3 is given with its conserved first and last residue. A D gene is named only where the DNA matches it firmly. The listing skips clone size in some rows; elsewhere it reads once, few, many or a size class.

j_call,d_call,clone_size,v_call,cdr3_aa,cdr3_nt
TRBJ1-1,TRBD1,NA,TRBV7-2,CASSSVGQGATEAFF,TGTGCCAGCAGCTCCGTGGGGCAGGGGGCCACTGAAGCTTTCTTT
TRBJ2-7,NA,NA,TRBV7-6,CASSSGAPSYEQYF,TGTGCCAGCAGCTCGGGGGCGCCTTCCTACGAGCAGTACTTC
TRBJ2-7,NA,NA,TRBV11-2,CASSLDLGSLAYEQYF,TGTGCCAGCAGCTTGGATCTCGGGTCCCTCGCCTACGAGCAGTACTTC
TRBJ2-3,TRBD1,NA,TRBV6-1,CASSTRGQDTQYF,TGTGCCAGCAGTACGAGGGGGCAAGATACGCAGTATTTT
TRBJ1-1,NA,NA,TRBV6-4,CASSDVWGATEAFF,TGTGCCAGCAGTGACGTCTGGGGCGCCACTGAAGCTTTCTTT
TRBJ1-5,NA,few,TRBV6-1,CASSEALRGQPQHF,TGTGCCAGCAGTGAAGCGCTTCGAGGGCAGCCCCAGCATTTT
TRBJ2-3,NA,once,TRBV11-2,CASSPSYTDTQYF,TGTGCCAGCAGCCCGTCCTACACAGATACGCAGTATTTT
TRBJ2-7,NA,NA,TRBV6-5,CASSSTQWWNEQYF,TGTGCCAGCAGTTCCACCCAGTGGTGGAACGAGCAGTACTTC
TRBJ2-6,NA,NA,TRBV2,CASSELTSGANVLTF,TGTGCCAGCAGTGAACTCACCTCTGGGGCCAACGTCCTGACTTTC
TRBJ2-5,TRBD1,NA,TRBV7-8,CASSLTGQGETQYF,TGTGCCAGCAGCCTAACAGGACAGGGAGAGACCCAGTACTTC
TRBJ2-2,TRBD1,NA,TRBV25-1,CASSNRGQDTGELFF,TGTGCCAGCAGTAACAGGGGGCAGGACACCGGGGAGCTGTTTTTT
TRBJ1-1,NA,NA,TRBV6-4,CASSLDFMNTEAFF,TGTGCCAGCAGTTTGGATTTCATGAACACTGAAGCTTTCTTT
TRBJ2-7,NA,NA,TRBV28,CASSWGASYEQYF,TGTGCCAGCAGTTGGGGGGCCTCCTACGAGCAGTACTTC
TRBJ2-3,NA,NA,TRBV5-1,CASRGSLSSLTQYF,TGCGCCAGCAGAGGAAGCCTCTCTTCACTGACGCAGTATTTT
TRBJ2-1,TRBD1,NA,TRBV5-1,CASSPWGTGSYNEQFF,TGCGCCAGCAGCCCCTGGGGGACAGGCTCCTACAATGAGCAGTTCTTC
TRBJ2-7,TRBD2,many,TRBV28,CASTLATSRPYEQYF,TGTGCCAGCACCCTTGCGACTAGCAGGCCCTACGAGCAGTACTTC
TRBJ2-3,TRBD2,NA,TRBV5-1,CASSGGRGADTQYF,TGCGCCAGCAGCGGCGGGAGAGGTGCAGATACGCAGTATTTT
TRBJ1-2,TRBD1,NA,TRBV15,CATSREYETRTGNGYTF,TGTGCCACCAGCAGAGAATATGAGACCAGGACAGGGAATGGCTACACCTTC
TRBJ1-5,NA,NA,TRBV19,CASSISPNQPQHF,TGTGCCAGTAGTATTTCACCTAATCAGCCCCAGCATTTT
TRBJ1-5,NA,NA,TRBV30,CAWSADNNQPQHF,TGTGCCTGGAGCGCAGACAACAATCAGCCCCAGCATTTT
TRBJ2-7,NA,NA,TRBV4-2,CASSQDAQGSYEQYF,TGTGCCAGCAGCCAAGATGCCCAGGGCTCCTACGAGCAGTACTTC
TRBJ1-5,NA,NA,TRBV27,CASSLSRHGNQPQHF,TGTGCCAGCAGTTTATCCCGACACGGAAATCAGCCCCAGCATTTT
TRBJ1-1,NA,NA,TRBV7-9,CASSLGAGVATFF,TGTGCCAGCAGCTTAGGGGCGGGGGTTGCAACTTTCTTT
TRBJ2-3,NA,NA,TRBV20-1,CSAGGGHTQYF,TGCAGTGCTGGGGGGGGGCATACGCAGTATTTT
TRBJ2-7,NA,NA,TRBV6-6,CASGQGYEQYF,TGTGCCAGCGGGCAGGGATACGAGCAGTACTTC
TRBJ2-1,NA,NA,TRBV29-1,CSVAAASTYNEQFF,TGCAGCGTGGCCGCAGCGTCCACCTACAATGAGCAGTTCTTC
TRBJ1-5,TRBD1,few,TRBV27,CASRKGQEYNQPQHF,TGTGCCAGCAGGAAGGGACAGGAGTACAATCAGCCCCAGCATTTT
TRBJ2-3,TRBD2,NA,TRBV4-1,CASSSKVRERADTQYF,TGCGCCAGCAGCTCCAAGGTGCGGGAGCGGGCAGATACGCAGTATTTT
TRBJ2-4,NA,NA,TRBV18,CASSPTSGPKNIQYF,TGTGCCAGCTCACCCACGTCCGGTCCCAAAAACATTCAGTACTTC
TRBJ2-1,NA,NA,TRBV30,CAWEPGSHNEQFF,TGTGCCTGGGAGCCCGGCAGTCACAATGAGCAGTTCTTC
TRBJ1-5,TRBD1,once,TRBV6-6,CASSLTGNQPQHF,TGTGCCAGCAGTTTGACAGGGAACCAGCCCCAGCATTTT
TRBJ2-7,TRBD1,once,TRBV7-9,CASSFRGQDYEQYF,TGTGCCAGCAGCTTTAGGGGACAGGACTACGAGCAGTACTTC
TRBJ2-4,NA,NA,TRBV10-3,CAISESPPHQGPKNIQYF,TGTGCCATCAGTGAGTCCCCCCCTCATCAGGGCCCCAAAAACATTCAGTACTTC
TRBJ1-2,NA,NA,TRBV11-2,CASSPSGDRGYTF,TGTGCCAGCAGCCCTAGTGGGGATCGGGGCTACACCTTC
TRBJ2-3,TRBD1,NA,TRBV15,CATSGTGVADTQYF,TGTGCCACATCCGGGACAGGGGTGGCAGATACGCAGTATTTT
TRBJ2-6,TRBD2,NA,TRBV30,CAWSGILGGEGANVLTF,TGTGCCTGGAGTGGAATATTGGGAGGGGAAGGGGCCAACGTCCTGACTTTC
TRBJ1-5,TRBD1,NA,TRBV30,CAWSGTGQQPQHF,TGTGCCTGGAGTGGGACAGGGCAACAGCCCCAGCATTTT
TRBJ2-7,TRBD1,once,TRBV30,CAWSVGRGSYEQYF,TGTGCCTGGAGTGTGGGCAGGGGGTCCTACGAGCAGTACTTC
TRBJ1-3,TRBD1,few,TRBV7-3,CASSTTGEAGNTIYF,TGTGCCAGCAGCACCACAGGGGAAGCAGGAAACACCATATATTTT
TRBJ2-3,NA,NA,TRBV7-9,CASSLYGTSTDTQYF,TGTGCCAGCAGCTTGTACGGGACAAGCACAGATACGCAGTATTTT
TRBJ1-1,NA,few,TRBV7-2,CASSRRAGLATEAFF,TGTGCCAGCAGCAGGCGGGCAGGGCTTGCCACTGAAGCTTTCTTT
TRBJ2-1,NA,once,TRBV5-1,CASSSKHESNEQFF,TGCGCCAGCAGCTCGAAACACGAGTCCAATGAGCAGTTCTTC
TRBJ2-3,NA,once,TRBV7-2,CASSGIKRRLSGTQYF,TGTGCCAGCAGCGGTATTAAGCGGAGACTTTCAGGCACGCAGTATTTT
TRBJ2-7,NA,NA,TRBV9,CASSLSGGQPYEQYF,TGTGCCAGCAGCCTAAGCGGGGGACAGCCCTACGAGCAGTACTTC